The 11 T cell receptor beta chains below come from one sample, sequenced in a study of T cell repertoires in cytomegalovirus infection. MiXCR, run by TCRdb on the reads, gives a single entry per CDR3 protein. The sample yields about 530,000 distinct CDR3 sequences, around 27% seen once. Sequenced sample: PBMCs. These receptors all stem from a human donor in good health (CMV status not recorded). Some clones in this sample may be carry-over from other donors' samples.

The sample holds many counts of this clonotype. The rearrangement joins TRBV7-2 to TRBJ1-5; a possible D gene is TRBD1 (6 bases). Germline assignment: CDR1 SGHTA and CDR2 FQGNSA. V dropped 6 bases and J dropped 6 bases, with 18 bases sitting between them. The CDR3 is 15 residues long. Here the CDR3 DNA reads TGTGCCAGCAGGGGGGCCACAGGGAGTCCTCAGCCCCAGCATTTT. This encodes CASRGATGSPQPQHF.

The rearrangement joins TRBV2 to TRBJ2-7; 7 bases agree with TRBD1. The V segment lost 6 bases and the J segment 2 bases; nucleotides outside the gene matches: 10. Germline CDR1 reads SNHLY; CDR2 reads FYNNEI. The CDR3 sequence is 15 residues long. The CDR3 loop reads CASSVSTGSPYEQYF. The CDR3 DNA follows: TGTGCCAGCAGCGTATCGACAGGGAGTCCCTACGAGCAGTACTTC.

This chain connects TRBV29-1 to TRBJ2-3, with D possibly being TRBD1 (5 bases). The CDR3 has 14 amino acids. V lost 5 bases to trimming and J lost 0 bases, with 12 bases between them. In germline, CDR1 is SQVTM, CDR2 ANQGSEA. The CDR3 region has the DNA TGCAGCGTTAGGCGGACAACTAGCACAGATACGCAGTATTTT. It specifies CSVRRTTSTDTQYF.

The table lists this clonotype with a few counts. The rearrangement joins TRBV12-3 or TRBV12-4 to TRBJ2-3; D call uncertain. V was shortened by 2 bases and J by 2 bases, with 8 bases between the two germline ends. CDR3 size: 14 residues. The CDR3 reads CASSLNSPTDTQYF. The CDR3 DNA reads TGTGCCAGCAGTTTAAACAGTCCCACAGATACGCAGTATTTT.

A few counts support this clonotype. J is TRBJ2-2 and V is TRBV20-1; D unresolved. Trimming left V 2 bases short and J 3 bases short, with 7 bases between. From germline, CDR1 is DFQATT and CDR2 SNEGSKA (reference sequence). The CDR3 is 13 amino acids. CDR3 sequence (DNA): TGCAGTGCTAGACGTAGTGACACCGGGGAGCTGTTTTTT. It translates to CSARRSDTGELFF.

This clonotype was picked up a small number of times. V is TRBV28 and J is TRBJ1-5, with D perhaps matching TRBD1 (6 bases). This CDR3 has 15 amino acids. V was trimmed by 1 base and J by 4 bases, leaving 11 bases between them. Germline CDR1 reads MDHEN; CDR2 reads SYDVKM. The CDR3 nucleotides read TGTGCCAGCAGTTTATATCAGGGGCAGAATCAGCCCCAGCATTTT. It yields the protein CASSLYQGQNQPQHF.

This chain joins TRBV7-2 and TRBJ2-3; 10 bases agree with TRBD2. The CDR3 has 16 amino acids. Trimming cost V 8 bases and J 3 bases; bases outside gene matches: 11. Germline lookup yields CDR1 SGHTA and CDR2 FQGNSA. The CDR3 here is CASGLNSGRSTDTQYF. The CDR3 DNA sequence: TGTGCCAGCGGCCTAAATAGCGGGAGGTCGACAGATACGCAGTATTTT.

This clonotype has a handful of counts. The rearrangement uses TRBV27 and TRBJ2-5; tentative D call: TRBD2 (5 bases). The germline gives CDR1 MNHEY, CDR2 SMNVEV (reference sequence). The CDR3 totals 15 residues. V lost 10 bases and J lost 2, with 20 bases in between. CDR3 nucleotides: TGTGCCACCGGTCATGTCGGGGTGGGACAAGAGACCCAGTACTTC. It yields the protein CATGHVGVGQETQYF.

This clonotype has a handful of counts. This chain uses TRBV30 with TRBJ1-1; tentative D call: TRBD1 (5 bases). V was clipped by 5 bases and J by 7 bases, with 11 bases between them. This CDR3 comprises 11 residues. Germline lookup yields CDR1 GTSNPN and CDR2 SVGIG (reference sequence). The CDR3, as DNA: TGTGCCTGGGGGGGGTATGGTGAAGCTTTCTTT. Translation: CAWGGYGEAFF.

There are many counts of this clonotype. This chain links TRBV7-2 with TRBJ2-5, with 8 bases that match TRBD1. The V gene's germline CDR1 is SGHTA and CDR2 FQGNSA. V shed 2 bases, J shed 4 bases, and the junction held 6 bases outside the gene matches. The length of the CDR3 is 15 residues. CDR3 nucleotide sequence: TGTGCCAGCAGCTTAAACAGGGGGAAGGCAGAGACCCAGTACTTC. Protein: CASSLNRGKAETQYF.

In its sample, this clonotype was seen a few times. The J gene is TRBJ2-7, the V gene TRBV6-1; D is unresolved. The CDR3 loop spans 14 amino acids. V shed 2 bases and J shed 2 bases, with 10 bases lying between them. CDR1 and CDR2 (germline): MNHNS, SASEGT. Here the CDR3 reads CASSENYRTYEQYF. CDR3 nucleotides: TGTGCCAGCAGTGAAAACTACAGAACCTACGAGCAGTACTTC.